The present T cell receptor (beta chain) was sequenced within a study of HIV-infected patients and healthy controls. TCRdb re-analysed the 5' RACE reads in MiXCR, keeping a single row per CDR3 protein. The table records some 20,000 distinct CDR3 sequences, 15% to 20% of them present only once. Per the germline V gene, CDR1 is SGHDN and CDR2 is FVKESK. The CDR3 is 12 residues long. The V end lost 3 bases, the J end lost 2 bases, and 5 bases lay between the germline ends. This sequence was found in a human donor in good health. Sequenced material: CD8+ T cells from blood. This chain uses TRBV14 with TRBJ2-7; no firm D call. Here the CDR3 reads CASSHTAYEQYF. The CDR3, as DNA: TGTGCCAGCAGCCACACAGCCTACGAGCAGTACTTC.